These T cell receptor beta chains were read from a single sample in a study of T cell repertoires in cytomegalovirus infection. TCRdb reprocessed the reads via MiXCR and lists one record per CDR3 protein. The top ten hold approximately 14% of the sample, which has around 290,000 distinct CDR3 sequences, over 20% seen once. The sequencing sample was made of PBMCs. The receptors were sampled from a human donor in good health (CMV status not recorded). Some clones in this sample may be carry-over from other donors' samples. Each CDR3 is given with its conserved first and last residue. Each record gives: V gene, J gene, CDR3 length, clone size, D gene, CDR3 DNA, CDR3 protein. The D gene is left open where the match is weak. Clone size appears in some rows only: once, few, many, or a class for an expanded clone.

>TRBV18|TRBJ2-3|13|.|.
TGTGCCAGCTCACCAGAGGGGGCAGATACGCAGTATTTT
CASSPEGADTQYF
>TRBV5-5|TRBJ1-5|17|few|.
TGTGCCAGCAGCTTGGCCGCGGCAGGGGAATGGAATCAGCCCCAGCATTTT
CASSLAAAGEWNQPQHF
>TRBV15|TRBJ1-4|13|few|.
TGTGCCACCAGCAGAGATCGAAATGAAAAACTGTTTTTT
CATSRDRNEKLFF
>TRBV5-1|TRBJ1-3|15|many|TRBD1
TGCGCCAGCACTGAGACAGGGGGAGATGGAAACACCATATATTTT
CASTETGGDGNTIYF
>TRBV5-1|TRBJ2-3|14|.|.
TGCGCCAGCAGCACTCACTCTAGCACAGATACGCAGTATTTT
CASSTHSSTDTQYF
>TRBV7-2|TRBJ1-4|13|many|.
TGTGCCAGCAGCGATCGACAGGAGGGAAAACTGTTTTTT
CASSDRQEGKLFF
>TRBV29-1|TRBJ1-4|12|.|.
TGCAGCGGTCTCGAAACAGACGAAAAACTGTTTTTT
CSGLETDEKLFF
>TRBV11-2|TRBJ2-7|14|.|TRBD2
TGTGCCAGCAGCCCCCGACTAGCGCCATACGAGCAGTACTTC
CASSPRLAPYEQYF
>TRBV28|TRBJ1-1|13|.|TRBD1
TGTGCCAGCAGTCGACAGGGCGGGGCTGAAGCTTTCTTT
CASSRQGGAEAFF
>TRBV11-2|TRBJ2-1|16|few|TRBD2
TGTGCCAGCAGCCTATTGACTAGCGGGAGTATAGATGAGCAGTTCTTC
CASSLLTSGSIDEQFF
>TRBV19|TRBJ2-5|16|few|TRBD2
TGTGCCAGTAGTATCACCGACGGGACTAAGGGAGAGACCCAGTACTTC
CASSITDGTKGETQYF
>TRBV11-3|TRBJ2-5|12|.|TRBD1
TGTGCCAGCAGCGCGACAGGGGAGACCCAGTACTTC
CASSATGETQYF
>TRBV7-6|TRBJ1-6|15|many|.
TGTGCCAGCAGCCTACACGGGCTGGAGGGTTCACCCCTCCACTTT
CASSLHGLEGSPLHF
>TRBV29-1|TRBJ2-2|12|few|TRBD2
TGCAGCGTTCGGGAGGCGGACGGGGAGCTGTTTTTT
CSVREADGELFF
>TRBV12-3/TRBV12-4|TRBJ1-6|14|.|.
TGTGCCAGCACCTCCGGAGGGAGTAATTCACCCCTCCACTTT
CASTSGGSNSPLHF
>TRBV28|TRBJ1-2|11|many|.
TGTGCCAGCAGGCCCAGGGATGGCTACACCTTC
CASRPRDGYTF
>TRBV5-1|TRBJ2-1|16|.|TRBD2
TGCGCCAGCAGGGCTAGACTAGCCAGCTCCTACAATGAGCAGTTCTTC
CASRARLASSYNEQFF
>TRBV5-1|TRBJ2-1|14|few|.
TGCGCCAGCAGCTTCACAGGGTTCTACAATGAGCAGTTCTTC
CASSFTGFYNEQFF
>TRBV5-1|TRBJ2-1|19|.|TRBD2
TGCGCCAGCAGCTTGTTTTCCCAGCGGGGGCCTGCCTCCTACAATGAGCAGTTCTTC
CASSLFSQRGPASYNEQFF
>TRBV7-6|TRBJ2-2|13|many|.
TGTGCCAGCAGCTTACGTAACACCGGGGAGCTGTTTTTT
CASSLRNTGELFF
>TRBV9|TRBJ2-7|16|.|TRBD2
TGTGCCAGCAGCCCTAGCGGAGGGGCTGGCCCCTACGAGCAGTACTTC
CASSPSGGAGPYEQYF
>TRBV5-1|TRBJ2-3|14|few|.
TGCGCCAGCAGCTTGGCCAGGGACACAGATACGCAGTATTTT
CASSLARDTDTQYF
>TRBV7-2|TRBJ2-1|13|.|.
TGTGCCAGCAGATCCGGACTACCCAATGAGCAGTTCTTC
CASRSGLPNEQFF
>TRBV24-1|TRBJ2-1|15|few|TRBD2
TGTGCCACCAGTGTGCGGGAGTCCATAAACAATGAGCAGTTCTTC
CATSVRESINNEQFF
>TRBV7-2|TRBJ2-7|15|few|TRBD2
TGTGCCAGCAGCCGGGGGAGTAGCGGGAACTACGAGCAGTACTTC
CASSRGSSGNYEQYF
>TRBV30|TRBJ1-2|11|.|.
TGTGCCTGGAGAGGACACCATGGCTACACCTTC
CAWRGHHGYTF
>TRBV5-6|TRBJ1-2|14|few|.
TGTGCCAGCAGCCCAGCCAGGGTCCCCTATGGCTACACCTTC
CASSPARVPYGYTF
>TRBV20-1|TRBJ2-5|13|once|TRBD1
TGCAGTGCATGGGACAGTCAGCAAGAGACCCAGTACTTC
CSAWDSQQETQYF
>TRBV28|TRBJ1-2|14|many|.
TGTGCCAGCAGTCCGGGACTCGCCGCCTATGGCTACACCTTC
CASSPGLAAYGYTF
>TRBV28|TRBJ2-3|13|few|TRBD1
TGTGCCAGCAGTTCACAGGGGACCTACCAGGAGTATTTT
CASSSQGTYQEYF
>TRBV7-2|TRBJ1-1|14|many|.
TGTGCCAGCAGCTTAGTTTCACAGAACACTGAAGCTTTCTTT
CASSLVSQNTEAFF
>TRBV7-2|TRBJ2-5|18|.|TRBD2
TGTGCCAGCAGCTCCCCAAGCGGGAGGGATCGAATATTAGAGACCCAGTACTTC
CASSSPSGRDRILETQYF
>TRBV7-2|TRBJ2-3|14|many|.
TGTGCCAGCATCGACATCCCCGGGGTTAATACGCAGTATTTT
CASIDIPGVNTQYF
>TRBV25-1|TRBJ2-1|19|many|.
TGTGCCAGCAGTGACCCGACCCCGGGACACCTTCCAACCTACAATGAGCAGTTCTTC
CASSDPTPGHLPTYNEQFF
>TRBV6-1|TRBJ2-7|16|.|TRBD1
TGTGCCAGCAGCCTGAGAGACAGGGTCGACCTCTACGAGCAGTACTTC
CASSLRDRVDLYEQYF
>TRBV28|TRBJ2-3|15|.|.
TGTGCCAGCAGTTTGGAGACTCAAGGCGCAGATACGCAGTATTTT
CASSLETQGADTQYF
>TRBV11-2|TRBJ2-1|13|.|TRBD1
TGTGCCAGCAGCCCTGTATACAGGGGTGAGCAGTTCTTC
CASSPVYRGEQFF
>TRBV7-2|TRBJ2-2|20|many|TRBD2
TGTGCCAGCAGCCCATCCCCCGGACTAGCGGGGGGGAGTTACACCGGGGAGCTGTTTTTT
CASSPSPGLAGGSYTGELFF
>TRBV25-1|TRBJ2-1|15|once|.
TGTGCCAGCAGTGGCCCTATAGCGCCCTACAATGAGCAGTTCTTC
CASSGPIAPYNEQFF